This passage covers 6 T cell receptor beta chains from one sample sequenced in a study of shared clonotypes between healthy human individuals. Libraries were prepared by immunoSEQ multiplex PCR; TCRdb keeps only in-frame clonotypes and omits some of them. The sample shows millions of clones, over 85% of them seen only once. The specimen sequenced was naive CD4+ T cells sorted from blood. Regarding subset: CD45RA+ positively selected. All receptors derive from a man between 18 and 29 years old in good health.

This clone appeared once. The genes are TRBV4-1 and TRBJ1-2; D is unclear. The V gene's germline CDR1 is MGHRA and CDR2 YSYEKL. With 4 bases removed from V and 1 base from J, the gap between germline ends came to 10 bases. There are 14 residues in the CDR3. The CDR3 DNA reads TGCGCCAGCAGCCGACTCGCGGTTAACTATGGCTACACCTTC. It yields the protein CASSRLAVNYGYTF.

The CDR3, as DNA: TGTGCCAGCAGTGTAGGACTAGTACCGGATACGCAGTATTTT. The encoded protein is CASSVGLVPDTQYF. This chain links TRBV2 with TRBJ2-3, with 7 nucleotides matching TRBD2. V trimming: 4 bases; J trimming: 6 bases; junction bases outside the gene matches: 7. The CDR3 spans 14 residues. Germline V gene sequence: CDR1 SNHLY, CDR2 FYNNEI.

The V gene is TRBV30, the J gene TRBJ1-6; TRBD1 is a possible D gene (6 bases). Germline CDR1 and CDR2: GTSNPN and SVGIG (reference sequence). With 4 bases removed from V and 8 bases from J, the gap between germline ends came to 21 bases. There are 16 residues in the CDR3. CDR3 region: CAWKRSGAARDSPLHF. For the CDR3, the DNA is TGTGCCTGGAAAAGGTCAGGGGCCGCCCGAGATTCACCCCTCCACTTT.

This chain connects TRBV9 to TRBJ1-1; maybe TRBD1 (5 bases). The CDR3 extends over 14 amino acids. Trimming pared 3 bases from V and 4 bases from J, leaving 13 bases between. Germline lookup yields CDR1 SGDLS and CDR2 YYNGEE. In DNA form, the CDR3 reads TGTGCCAGCAGCGCTTCCGGGACCCTCACTGAAGCTTTCTTT. Its translation is CASSASGTLTEAFF.

This chain connects TRBV20-1 to TRBJ1-2; D remains unclear. In germline, CDR1 is DFQATT, CDR2 SNEGSKA (reference sequence). V lost 6 bases and J lost 4, with 9 bases in between. The CDR3 has 11 amino acids. The CDR3 sequence is CSALFPYGYTF. The DNA of the CDR3 is TGCAGTGCCCTTTTCCCCTATGGCTACACCTTC.

The V and J genes are TRBV28 and TRBJ2-4, with D uncertain. Germline values: CDR1 MDHEN, CDR2 SYDVKM. CDR3 size: 13 residues. V lost 7 bases to trimming and J lost 11 bases, with 18 bases between them. The CDR3 sequence: CASTQAALRVQYF. The CDR3 DNA follows: TGTGCCAGCACCCAGGCCGCACTTCGCGTTCAGTACTTC.